The present TCR beta chain was sequenced within a study of shared clonotypes between healthy human individuals. J gave up 3 bases and V 4 bases, and 12 bases lay outside the gene matches. Germline CDR1 and CDR2: SNHLY and FYNNEI. This CDR3 is built from 17 residues. Overall study results and limits: All-four-donor shared clonotypes had higher generation probabilities than non-shared clonotypes did.

A deep-level run was used for the assay. Libraries were prepared by immunoSEQ multiplex PCR; TCRdb keeps only in-frame clonotypes and omits some of them. Among 780,000 or so clones listed, over 60% were seen once. A word on this clone: Its antigen is as yet unknown.

The receptor comes from a woman between 25 and 40 years old in good health. The sample was memory CD4+ T cells sorted from blood. Subset defined: CD45RA-negative fraction. The V and J genes are TRBV2 and TRBJ1-1; 9 nucleotides match TRBD1. CDR3 region: CASSARTGGFTYTEAFF. The CDR3 DNA is TGTGCCAGCAGTGCCCGAACAGGGGGCTTCACATACACTGAAGCTTTCTTT.